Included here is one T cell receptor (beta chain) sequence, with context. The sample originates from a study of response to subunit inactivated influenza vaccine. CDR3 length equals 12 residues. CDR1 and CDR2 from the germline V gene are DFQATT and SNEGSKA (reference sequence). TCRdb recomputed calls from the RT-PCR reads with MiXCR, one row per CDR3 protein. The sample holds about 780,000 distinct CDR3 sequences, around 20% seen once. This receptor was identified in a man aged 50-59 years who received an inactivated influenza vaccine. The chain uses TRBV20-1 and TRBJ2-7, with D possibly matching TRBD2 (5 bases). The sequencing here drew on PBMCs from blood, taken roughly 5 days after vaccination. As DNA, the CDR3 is TGCAGCCGCGGAGGTTTGGGCTACGAGCAGTACTTC. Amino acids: CSRGGLGYEQYF.